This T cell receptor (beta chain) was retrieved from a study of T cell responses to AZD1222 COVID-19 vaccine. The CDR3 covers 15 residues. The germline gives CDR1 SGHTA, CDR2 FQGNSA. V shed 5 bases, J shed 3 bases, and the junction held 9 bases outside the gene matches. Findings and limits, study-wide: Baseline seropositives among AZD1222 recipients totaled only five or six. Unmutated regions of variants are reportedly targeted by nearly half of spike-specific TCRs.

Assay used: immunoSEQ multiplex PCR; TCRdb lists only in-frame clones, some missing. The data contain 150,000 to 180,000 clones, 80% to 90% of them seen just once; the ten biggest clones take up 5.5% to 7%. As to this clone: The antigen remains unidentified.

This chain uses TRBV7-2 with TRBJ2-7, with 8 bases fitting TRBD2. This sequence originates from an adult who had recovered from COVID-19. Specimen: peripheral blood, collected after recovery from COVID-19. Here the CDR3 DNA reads TGTGCCAGCAGCCCCCCCGGGGGGGCGGGCTACGAGCAGTACTTC. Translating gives CASSPPGGAGYEQYF.